This TCR beta chain was recorded in a study of blood T cell repertoires in COVID-19. The wider study: Samples representing acute and convalescent COVID-19 were sourced from the United States, Italy and Spain. T cells, B-cell-depleted T cells, or PBMCs provided the cDNA or gDNA that served as material.

The V and J ends lost 1 base and 2 bases respectively, with 9 bases between them. CDR3 size: 15 residues. Germline V lookup: CDR1 SGHVS, CDR2 FQNEAQ. Source study methods: Estimation of nucleated cell counts relied on the amplification of reference gene primers. Sequencing was performed with immunoSEQ multiplex PCR; in TCRdb, only in-frame clones are kept and a portion is missing. V and J calls and clone size are those listed in that table; D and trimming were worked out from the DNA. This table has about 250,000 clones, around 80% appearing once. V is TRBV7-8 and J is TRBJ1-5, with D tentatively TRBD1 (6 bases). The sample taken for sequencing was peripheral blood. The source of this sequence is a man aged 35 to 55 with active or convalescent COVID-19. The CDR3 DNA sequence: TGTGCCAGCAGCTTAGGGGCAGGGGGCAATCAGCCCCAGCATTTT. Protein: CASSLGAGGNQPQHF.